This T cell receptor (beta chain) was profiled in a study of cytomegalovirus exposure and HLA in healthy donors. Amplification used 60 Vbeta primers and 13 Jbeta primers. Some clones are missing from TCRdb's copy, which holds only in-frame ones; the method was immunoSEQ multiplex PCR. The sample lists around 150,000 clones; around 79% were seen once. The germline V gene encodes CDR1 SGHTA and CDR2 FQGNSA. The CDR3 is 16 residues long. V trimming: 1 base; J trimming: 7 bases; junction bases outside the gene matches: 6. The chain links TRBV7-2 to TRBJ1-6, with 8 bases aligning to TRBD1. The sample taken for sequencing was PBMCs. The TCR originated in a young man in good health and CMV-seropositive. CDR3 DNA sequence: TGTGCCAGCAGCTTAGTCGTAGGACAGGGAAATTCACCCCTCCACTTT. Protein product: CASSLVVGQGNSPLHF.